The clone carrying this TCR beta chain was observed a handful of times. Its antigen is still unknown. Germline assignment: CDR1 SGDLS and CDR2 YYNGEE. CDR3 length: 15 residues. V lost 3 bases to trimming and J lost 8 bases; unmatched junction nucleotides: 8. The data stem from a study of cytomegalovirus exposure and HLA in healthy donors. Study-level results: When a later analysis compared HLA-associated TCR beta chains with equally common others, the HLA-associated chains turned out to be more clonally expanded and to have lower generation probabilities. In a later analysis, 15,000 to 20,000 TCR beta sequences were associated with HLA alleles at 0.05 false discovery rate. What a later analysis showed was that several of the most significant clusters appeared linked to common viral pathogens.

The PCR was carried out with 60 Vbeta primers and 13 Jbeta primers. Only in-frame clones appear in the TCRdb table, and some are missing; sequencing was by immunoSEQ multiplex PCR. The table records 170,000 or so clones, about three quarters of them present only once. The rearrangement links TRBV9 to TRBJ1-4; 9 positions match TRBD1. Sequencing was carried out using PBMCs. The sequence came from a woman aged 55 to 70 in good health and CMV-seropositive. The CDR3 region has the DNA TGTGCCAGCAGCGCGTGGGGACAGGGAAGGGAAAAACTGTTTTTT. This sequence encodes CASSAWGQGREKLFF.